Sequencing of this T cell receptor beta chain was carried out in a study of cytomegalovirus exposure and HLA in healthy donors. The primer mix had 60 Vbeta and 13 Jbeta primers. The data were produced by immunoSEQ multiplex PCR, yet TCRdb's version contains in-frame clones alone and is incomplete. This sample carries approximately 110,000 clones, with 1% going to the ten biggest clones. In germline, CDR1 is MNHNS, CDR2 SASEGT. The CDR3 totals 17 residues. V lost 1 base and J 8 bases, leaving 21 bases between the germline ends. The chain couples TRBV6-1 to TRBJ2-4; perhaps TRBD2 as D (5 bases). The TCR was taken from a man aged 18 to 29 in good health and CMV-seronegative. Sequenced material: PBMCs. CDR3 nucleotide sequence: TGTGCCAGCAGTGAAGGTTTTATTGTGGGGATGAGGGACATTCAGTACTTC. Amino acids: CASSEGFIVGMRDIQYF.